A single sample gave rise to the 15 T cell receptor beta chains below, sequenced in a study of STAT5B mutations in CD4+ large granular lymphocyte leukemia. Sequenced by immunoSEQ multiplex PCR; TCRdb stores in-frame clones only, minus some. The table includes nearly 35,000 clones, around 76% detected once. Material: CD4+ T cells from blood buffy coats. These receptors originate from a human donor in good health.

This CDR3 reads CASRRDSRGGYTF. The CDR3, as DNA: TGTGCCAGTCGCCGGGACAGTCGGGGTGGCTACACCTTC. The gene calls are TRBV19 and TRBJ1-2, with 7 bases fitting TRBD1. V shed 8 bases and J 7 bases; nucleotides not matched to a gene: 10. Germline V lookup: CDR1 LNHDA, CDR2 SQIVND (reference sequence). The CDR3 is 13 amino acids.

V and J are TRBV6-6 and TRBJ2-7, with TRBD1 matching over 10 bases. CDR3 length equals 16 residues. V was clipped by 2 bases and J by 0 bases; unmatched bases: 4. The germline CDR1 and CDR2 sequences are MNHNY and SVGAGI (reference sequence). CDR3 nucleotide sequence: TGTGCCAGCAGTTACCGGACAGGGGGTTTCTCCTACGAGCAGTACTTC. Encoded protein: CASSYRTGGFSYEQYF.

V gene TRBV2 combines with J gene TRBJ1-4; the D is unclear. This CDR3 is 17 amino acids long. V was pared by 6 bases and J by 1 base, with 18 bases between. The germline V gene encodes CDR1 SNHLY and CDR2 FYNNEI. CDR3 DNA: TGTGCCAGCAGCTTGCCGGGCCGTGGGATAACTAATGAAAAACTGTTTTTT. Amino acids: CASSLPGRGITNEKLFF.

Here the CDR3 reads CASSQEGQTEAFF. CDR3 coding DNA: TGTGCCAGCAGCCAAGAGGGACAAACTGAAGCTTTCTTT. This chain uses TRBV4-2 with TRBJ1-1; D is perhaps TRBD1 (6 bases). Germline V CDR1 and CDR2: LGHNA, YNFKEQ. V was clipped by 0 bases and J by 5 bases, with 7 bases between them. This CDR3 has 13 residues.

The gene calls are TRBV30 and TRBJ2-7, with D possibly TRBD1 on 5 matching bases. V gave up 0 bases and J gave up 2 bases, with 14 bases separating them. Germline CDR1 reads GTSNPN; CDR2 reads SVGIG (reference sequence). The CDR3 extends over 15 amino acids. CDR3 loop: CAWSVGGRVTYEQYF. CDR3 in DNA: TGTGCCTGGAGTGTAGGCGGCAGGGTAACCTACGAGCAGTACTTC. Using reference TRBV30 and TRBJ2-7 for the parts outside the CDR3, the full variable domain is SQTIHQWPATLVQPVGSPLSLECTVEGTSNPNLYWYRQAAGRGLQLLFYSVGIGQISSEVPQNLSASRPQDRQFILSSKKLLLSDSGFYLCAWSVGGRVTYEQYFGPGTRLTVT.

This rearrangement joins TRBV18 to TRBJ2-1; TRBD2 matches 12 bases. CDR1 KGHSH and CDR2 LQKENI come from the germline V gene. This CDR3 spans 15 amino acids. V shed 3 bases and J 5 bases; nucleotides not matched to a gene: 2. DNA of the CDR3: TGTGCCAGCTCACCGGGACTAGCGGGCCACAATGAGCAGTTCTTC. Translation: CASSPGLAGHNEQFF.

A few counts support this clone. This rearrangement joins TRBV2 to TRBJ1-5; possibly TRBD1 for D (6 bases). The CDR3 runs 13 residues. The V gene lost 4 bases and the J gene lost 5 bases, with 9 bases spanning the gap. Germline CDR1 and CDR2: SNHLY and FYNNEI. The CDR3 sequence is CASSGQVHQPQHF. The CDR3 region has the DNA TGTGCCAGCAGTGGACAGGTACATCAGCCCCAGCATTTT.

The chain recombines TRBV5-1 with TRBJ2-2; 10 bases line up with TRBD1. The V and J ends lost 5 bases and 6 bases, in that order; junction bases with no gene match: 13. The CDR3 consists of 17 residues. CDR1 is SGHRS and CDR2 is YFSETQ in the germline V gene. CDR3 nucleotide sequence: TGCGCCAGCAGATGGACGACAGGGGGCGCGTCTCCCGGGGAGCTGTTTTTT. Translating gives CASRWTTGGASPGELFF.

CDR3 sequence reads: CASSQLGGYNEQFF. The CDR3 nucleotides read TGTGCCAGCAGCCAACTGGGGGGTTACAATGAGCAGTTCTTC. V and J are TRBV11-2 and TRBJ2-1; a possible D gene is TRBD2 (6 bases). The V end lost 5 bases, the J end lost 4 bases, and 12 bases lay between the germline ends. This CDR3 contains 14 residues. Looked up from germline, CDR1 is SGHAT and CDR2 is FQNNGV.

V is TRBV19 and J is TRBJ2-1, with TRBD1 identical over 8 bases. This CDR3 is built from 16 residues. With V trimmed by 3 bases and J by 3 bases, 7 bases remained unmatched. Germline CDR1 LNHDA, CDR2 SQIVND (reference sequence). The CDR3 loop is CASSITAGGNYNEQFF. DNA of the CDR3: TGTGCCAGTAGTATTACCGCAGGGGGCAACTACAATGAGCAGTTCTTC.

The chain uses TRBV11-3 and TRBJ2-3; the D gene is possibly TRBD2 (5 bases). There are 15 residues in the CDR3. V lost 5 bases to trimming and J lost 4 bases, with 16 bases between them. Germline assignment: CDR1 SGHNT and CDR2 YENEEA. Written as DNA, the CDR3 is TGTGCCAGCAGCGCGGCAGCGGCCGTCGCAGATACGCAGTATTTT. This sequence encodes CASSAAAAVADTQYF. The full variable domain, its missing parts supplied by reference TRBV11-3 and TRBJ2-3, is EAGVVQSPRYKIIEKKQPVAFWCNPISGHNTLYWYLQNLGQGPELLIRYENEEAVDDSQLPKDRFSAERLKGVDSTLKIQPAELGDSAVYLCASSAAAAVADTQYFGPGTRLTVL.

CDR3 in amino acids: CASSGEPPGLNAFF. CDR3 coding DNA: TGTGCCAGCAGTGGGGAGCCACCCGGTCTAAATGCTTTCTTT. The rearrangement uses TRBV25-1 and TRBJ1-1, with D hard to call. CDR3 length: 14 amino acids. Per the germline V gene, CDR1 is MGHDK and CDR2 is SYGVNS. V was pared by 4 bases and J by 11 bases, with 20 bases between.

V usage is TRBV29-1 and J usage is TRBJ2-7; D might be TRBD2 (6 bases). Trimming cost V 0 bases and J 2 bases, with 20 bases left between them. Germline-derived CDR1 and CDR2 are SQVTM and ANQGSEA. The CDR3 contains 17 residues. The CDR3: CSVEESLGGDTTYEQYF. The CDR3 DNA reads as TGCAGCGTTGAAGAATCCCTGGGGGGAGACACCACCTACGAGCAGTACTTC.

This chain connects TRBV15 to TRBJ1-6; D is uncertain. The CDR3 loop spans 14 amino acids. The germline gives CDR1 LNHNV, CDR2 YYDKDF (reference sequence). Trimming cost V 5 bases and J 5 bases, with 10 bases left between them. The CDR3 coding sequence is TGTGCCACCAGCGCCCGGACGGATAATTCACCCCTCCACTTT. Translated: CATSARTDNSPLHF.

The table lists this clone with a few counts. The rearrangement joins TRBV5-1 to TRBJ1-1, with D perhaps matching TRBD1 (6 bases). CDR1 is SGHRS, CDR2 YFSETQ, per germline. Between the trimmed V and J ends, which lost 4 bases and 3 bases, there was a span of 13 bases. This CDR3 spans 14 amino acids. The CDR3 loop is CASSIQGWDTEAFF. The CDR3 DNA is TGCGCCAGCAGCATACAGGGATGGGACACTGAAGCTTTCTTT.